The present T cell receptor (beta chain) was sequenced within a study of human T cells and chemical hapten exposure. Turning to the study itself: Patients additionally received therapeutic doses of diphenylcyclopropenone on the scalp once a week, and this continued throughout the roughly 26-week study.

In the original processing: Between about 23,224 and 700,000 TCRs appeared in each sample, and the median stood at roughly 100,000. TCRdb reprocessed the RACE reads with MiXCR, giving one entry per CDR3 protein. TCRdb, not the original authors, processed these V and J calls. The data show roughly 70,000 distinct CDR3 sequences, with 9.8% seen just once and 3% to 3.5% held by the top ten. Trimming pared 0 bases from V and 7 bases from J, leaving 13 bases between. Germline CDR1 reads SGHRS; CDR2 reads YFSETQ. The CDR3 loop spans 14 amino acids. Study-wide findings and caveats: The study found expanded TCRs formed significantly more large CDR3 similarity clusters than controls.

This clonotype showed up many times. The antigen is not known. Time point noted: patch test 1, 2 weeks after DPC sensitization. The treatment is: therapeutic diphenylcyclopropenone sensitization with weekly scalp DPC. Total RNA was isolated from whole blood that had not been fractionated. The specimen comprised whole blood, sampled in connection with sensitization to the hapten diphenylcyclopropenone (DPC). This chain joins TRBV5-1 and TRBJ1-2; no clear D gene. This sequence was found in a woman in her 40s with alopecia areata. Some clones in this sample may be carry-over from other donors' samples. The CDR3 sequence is CASSLEGKGGGYTF. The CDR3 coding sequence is TGCGCCAGCAGCTTGGAGGGAAAAGGAGGTGGCTACACCTTC.